A single sample gave rise to the 16 T cell receptor beta chains below, sequenced in a study of human T cells and chemical hapten exposure. One entry per CDR3 protein, called by TCRdb with MiXCR from the RACE reads. This table holds approximately 400,000 distinct CDR3 sequences, 4.5% to 5.5% found once. Stated time point: pre-sensitization, week 0. Noted treatment: therapeutic diphenylcyclopropenone sensitization with weekly scalp DPC. Sequencing was performed on whole blood, taken in connection with sensitization to the hapten diphenylcyclopropenone (DPC). The receptor source for this set is a woman aged 45 to 65 with alopecia areata. Some clones in this sample may be carry-over from other donors' samples.

This clonotype was observed many times. The genes are TRBV12-3 or TRBV12-4 and TRBJ1-4, with 7 bases identical to TRBD1. The CDR3 runs to 13 residues. J gave up 8 bases and V 6 bases, and 6 bases lay outside the gene matches. The CDR3 sequence: CASRRQGREKLFF. The CDR3 region has the DNA TGTGCCAGCAGGCGACAGGGTCGCGAAAAACTGTTTTTT.

This clonotype was counted many times. The CDR3 sequence: CASSQDLETDTQYF. In nucleotides, the CDR3 is TGCGCCAGCAGCCAAGATTTAGAAACAGATACGCAGTATTTT. This chain joins TRBV4-3 and TRBJ2-3; D unclear. CDR1 and CDR2 from the germline V gene are LGHNA and YSLEER. The CDR3 runs 14 residues. V shed 0 bases and J shed 3 bases, with 7 bases lying between them.

This clonotype appeared many times. The chain carries TRBV4-1 and TRBJ2-7, with D possibly being TRBD1 (6 bases). The germline V and J ends were trimmed by 0 bases and 2 bases, with 11 bases remaining between them. Germline V CDR1 and CDR2: MGHRA, YSYEKL. The CDR3 is 15 amino acids. CDR3 region: CASSQDLTGPYEQYF. The DNA of the CDR3 is TGCGCCAGCAGCCAAGACCTCACAGGGCCCTACGAGCAGTACTTC.

The chain couples TRBV11-2 to TRBJ2-7; 8 bases line up with TRBD1. Germline V lookup: CDR1 SGHAT, CDR2 FQNNGV. This CDR3 region has 15 residues. V dropped 5 bases and J dropped 2; count of bases not matched to a gene: 8. The CDR3 nucleotides read TGTGCCAGCAGCAAGACGACAGGGGTACCCTACGAGCAGTACTTC. The encoded protein is CASSKTTGVPYEQYF.

This clonotype was found a few times. The J gene is TRBJ1-6, the V gene TRBV27; possible D gene TRBD1, 5 bases. Per the germline V gene, CDR1 is MNHEY and CDR2 is SMNVEV (reference sequence). CDR3 length: 15 residues. The V and J ends lost 3 bases and 5 bases respectively, with 11 bases between them. The CDR3 DNA reads as TGTGCCAGCAGTTTTGAGGGGAGCCATAATTCACCCCTCCACTTT. It specifies CASSFEGSHNSPLHF.

This clonotype was seen at least ten times. The rearrangement joins TRBV19 to TRBJ2-7; D is uncertain. Trimming cost V 4 bases and J 2 bases, with 15 bases left between them. The CDR3 extends over 15 amino acids. Germline CDR1 reads LNHDA; CDR2 reads SQIVND (reference sequence). CDR3 protein: CASSNHRAPPYEQYF. In DNA, the CDR3 is TGTGCCAGTAGTAACCACCGGGCCCCCCCCTACGAGCAGTACTTC.

This clonotype occurred many times. This chain joins TRBV5-1 and TRBJ2-1; 10 bases match TRBD2. J was trimmed by 5 bases and V by 2 bases; bases with no gene match: 4. Germline CDR1 reads SGHRS; CDR2 reads YFSETQ. The CDR3 length is 15 residues. The CDR3: CASSFGSGGNNEQFF. The DNA for the CDR3 is TGCGCCAGCAGCTTCGGTAGCGGGGGGAACAATGAGCAGTTCTTC.

This clonotype was counted a few times. This CDR3 reads CSAPGVAEDQNIQYF. CDR3 DNA: TGCAGTGCTCCCGGGGTAGCGGAAGACCAAAACATTCAGTACTTC. This chain uses TRBV20-1 with TRBJ2-4, with D tentatively TRBD2 (6 bases). This CDR3 contains 15 residues. V lost 5 bases and J lost 5, with 19 bases in between. CDR1 is DFQATT and CDR2 is SNEGSKA in the germline V gene (reference sequence).

This clonotype showed up just a few times. One end of the junction is discordant with germline, which a read error may explain. The chain employs TRBV11-2 and TRBJ1-2, with 9 bases matching TRBD1. CDR3 length: 15 amino acids. Germline CDR1 reads SGHAT; CDR2 reads FQNNGV. The CDR3 DNA sequence: TGTGCCAGCAGCATAGATGACAGGGGGTCTTACGGCTACACCTTC. This codes for CASSIDDRGSYGYTF.

The table lists this clonotype with a few counts. The chain links TRBV7-9 to TRBJ2-7; D call uncertain. Deletions cut 2 bases from V and 3 bases from J, with 14 bases between. Germline V gene data show CDR1 as SEHNR and CDR2 as FQNEAQ (reference sequence). This CDR3 region has 15 residues. CDR3 in DNA: TGTGCCAGCAGCTTAAAACTTGCGCAAAACTACGAGCAGTACTTC. It translates to CASSLKLAQNYEQYF.

The V gene is TRBV6-6, the J gene TRBJ1-1; 7 bases align to TRBD1. V was pared by 7 bases and J by 4 bases, with 6 bases of the junction left unmatched. The CDR3 runs 13 residues. The germline V gene has CDR1 MNHNY and CDR2 SVGAGI (reference sequence). Here the CDR3 reads CASNLSGGTEAFF. As DNA, the CDR3 is TGTGCCAGCAACCTGTCAGGGGGCACTGAAGCTTTCTTT.

This clonotype was observed a handful of times. The genes are TRBV15 and TRBJ2-3; TRBD2 agrees at 7 bases. V lost 0 bases and J lost 3; bases outside the gene matches: 9. Germline assignment: CDR1 LNHNV and CDR2 YYDKDF (reference sequence). This CDR3 region has 17 residues. The CDR3 DNA sequence: TGTGCCACCAGCAGAGATCCATTAAAACTAGCGACAGATACGCAGTATTTT. Its translation: CATSRDPLKLATDTQYF. Full variable domain (remainder filled in from reference TRBV15 and TRBJ2-3): DAMVIQNPRYQVTQFGKPVTLSCSQTLNHNVMYWYQQKSSQAPKLLFHYYDKDFNNEADTPDNFQSRRPNTSFCFLDIRSPGLGDTAMYLCATSRDPLKLATDTQYFGPGTRLTVL.

This clonotype has only a few counts. The chain joins TRBV3-1 to TRBJ2-6; D is perhaps TRBD1 or TRBD2 (5 bases each). The V end lost 0 bases, the J end lost 4 bases, and 7 bases lay between the germline ends. This CDR3 region has 15 residues. In germline, CDR1 is LGHDT, CDR2 YNNKEL (reference sequence). The chain's CDR3 is CASSQEGVGANVLTF. The DNA for the CDR3 is TGTGCCAGCAGCCAAGAGGGGGTAGGGGCCAACGTCCTGACTTTC.

This clonotype occurred a few times. The chain is built from TRBV12-3 or TRBV12-4 and TRBJ1-6; perhaps TRBD1 as D (6 bases). CDR3 length: 17 amino acids. Trimming shortened V by 1 base and J by 4 bases, and 14 bases separated the two germline ends. CDR3 sequence reads: CASSLGEEGGYNSPLHF. The CDR3 DNA reads TGTGCCAGCAGTTTAGGGGAAGAGGGGGGTTATAATTCACCCCTCCACTTT.

The chain carries TRBV6-2 or TRBV6-3 and TRBJ1-5; D may be TRBD1 (6 bases). The CDR3 totals 16 residues. Germline loops: CDR1 MNHEY, CDR2 SVGEGT. Trimming cost V 2 bases and J 0 bases, with 11 bases left between them. The CDR3 region has the DNA TGTGCCAGCAGTTACCGTCGGACAGATAGCAATCAGCCCCAGCATTTT. Its protein product is CASSYRRTDSNQPQHF.

This clonotype was detected a few times. V is TRBV12-3 or TRBV12-4 and J is TRBJ2-1, with D tentatively TRBD1 (6 bases). This CDR3 is 13 amino acids long. Trimming stripped 3 bases from V and 8 bases from J, with 11 bases between. CDR3 amino acids: CASSFGQIYEQFF. The DNA of the CDR3 is TGTGCCAGCAGTTTCGGACAGATTTATGAGCAGTTCTTC.